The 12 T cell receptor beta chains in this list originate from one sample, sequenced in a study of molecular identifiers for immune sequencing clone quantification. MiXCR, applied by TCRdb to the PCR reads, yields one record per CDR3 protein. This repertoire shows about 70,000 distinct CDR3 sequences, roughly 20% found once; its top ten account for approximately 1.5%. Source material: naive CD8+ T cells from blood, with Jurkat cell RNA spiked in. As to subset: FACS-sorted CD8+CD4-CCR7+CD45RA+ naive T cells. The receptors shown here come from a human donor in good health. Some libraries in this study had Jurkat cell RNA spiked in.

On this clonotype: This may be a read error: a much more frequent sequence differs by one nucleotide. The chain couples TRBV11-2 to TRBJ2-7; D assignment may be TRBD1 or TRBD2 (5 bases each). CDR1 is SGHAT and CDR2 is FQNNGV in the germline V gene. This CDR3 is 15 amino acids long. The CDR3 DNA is TGTGCCAGCAGCTTGTTTCGGGACGGACCCTACAAGCAGTACTTC. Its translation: CASSLFRDGPYKQYF.

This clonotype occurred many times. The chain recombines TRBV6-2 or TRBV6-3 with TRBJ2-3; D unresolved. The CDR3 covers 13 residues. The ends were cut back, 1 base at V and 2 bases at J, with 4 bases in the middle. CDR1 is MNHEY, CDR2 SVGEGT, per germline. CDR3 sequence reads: CASSYFSTDTQYF. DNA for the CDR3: TGTGCCAGCAGTTACTTCTCCACAGATACGCAGTATTTT.

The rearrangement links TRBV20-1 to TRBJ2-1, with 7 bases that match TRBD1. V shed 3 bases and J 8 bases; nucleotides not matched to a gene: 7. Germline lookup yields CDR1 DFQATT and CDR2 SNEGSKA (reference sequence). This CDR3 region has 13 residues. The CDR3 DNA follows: TGCAGTGCTAGCGACAGGGAATACGATGAGCAGTTCTTC. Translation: CSASDREYDEQFF.

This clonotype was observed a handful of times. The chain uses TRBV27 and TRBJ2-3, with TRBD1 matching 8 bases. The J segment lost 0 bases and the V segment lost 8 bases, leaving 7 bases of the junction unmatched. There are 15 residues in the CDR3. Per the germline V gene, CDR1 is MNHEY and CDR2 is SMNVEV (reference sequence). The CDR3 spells CASRPWTGSTDTQYF. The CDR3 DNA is TGTGCCAGCCGACCCTGGACAGGGAGCACAGATACGCAGTATTTT.

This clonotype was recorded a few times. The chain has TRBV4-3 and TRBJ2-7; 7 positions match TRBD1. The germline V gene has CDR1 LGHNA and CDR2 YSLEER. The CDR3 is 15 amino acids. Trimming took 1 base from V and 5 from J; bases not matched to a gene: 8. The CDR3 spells CASSQGYQGVHEQYF. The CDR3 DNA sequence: TGCGCCAGCAGCCAAGGGTACCAGGGGGTTCACGAGCAGTACTTC.

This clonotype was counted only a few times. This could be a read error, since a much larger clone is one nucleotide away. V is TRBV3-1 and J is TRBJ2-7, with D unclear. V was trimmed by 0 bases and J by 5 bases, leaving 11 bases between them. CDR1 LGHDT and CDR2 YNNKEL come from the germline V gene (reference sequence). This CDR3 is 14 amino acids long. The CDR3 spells CASSQDGGWNEQYF. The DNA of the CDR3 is TGTGCCAGCAGCCAAGATGGCGGTTGGAACGAGCAGTACTTC.

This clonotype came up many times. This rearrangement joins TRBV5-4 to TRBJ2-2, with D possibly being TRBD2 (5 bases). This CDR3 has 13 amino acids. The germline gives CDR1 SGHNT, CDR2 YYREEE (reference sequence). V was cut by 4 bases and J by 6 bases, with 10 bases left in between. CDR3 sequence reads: CASSLRGPGELFF. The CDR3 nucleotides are TGTGCCAGCAGCCTTCGGGGTCCCGGGGAGCTGTTTTTT.

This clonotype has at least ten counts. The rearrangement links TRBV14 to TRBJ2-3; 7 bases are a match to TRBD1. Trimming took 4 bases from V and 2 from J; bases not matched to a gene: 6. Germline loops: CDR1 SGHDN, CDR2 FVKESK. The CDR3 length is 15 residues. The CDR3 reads CASSPTGPPTDTQYF. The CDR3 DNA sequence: TGTGCCAGCAGCCCGACAGGGCCCCCCACAGATACGCAGTATTTT.

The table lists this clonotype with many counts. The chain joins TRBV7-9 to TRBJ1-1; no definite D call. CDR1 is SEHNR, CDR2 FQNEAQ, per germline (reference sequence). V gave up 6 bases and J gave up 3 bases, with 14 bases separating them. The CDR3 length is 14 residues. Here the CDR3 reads CASSRVAGHTEAFF. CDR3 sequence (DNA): TGTGCCAGCAGTCGAGTAGCAGGACACACTGAAGCTTTCTTT.

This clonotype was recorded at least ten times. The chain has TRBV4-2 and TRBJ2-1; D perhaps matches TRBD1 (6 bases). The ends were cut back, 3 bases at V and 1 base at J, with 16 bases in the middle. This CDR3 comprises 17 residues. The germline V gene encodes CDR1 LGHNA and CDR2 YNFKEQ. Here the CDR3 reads CASSHQGTLESYNEQFF. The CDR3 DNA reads TGTGCCAGCAGCCACCAGGGGACCCTAGAGTCCTACAATGAGCAGTTCTTC.

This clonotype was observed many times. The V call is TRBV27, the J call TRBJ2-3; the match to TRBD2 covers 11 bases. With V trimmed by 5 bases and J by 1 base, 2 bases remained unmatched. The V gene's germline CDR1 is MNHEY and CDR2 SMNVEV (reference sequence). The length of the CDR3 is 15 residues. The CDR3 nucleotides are TGTGCCAGCAGTCTTAGCGGGAGGGGCACAGATACGCAGTATTTT. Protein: CASSLSGRGTDTQYF.

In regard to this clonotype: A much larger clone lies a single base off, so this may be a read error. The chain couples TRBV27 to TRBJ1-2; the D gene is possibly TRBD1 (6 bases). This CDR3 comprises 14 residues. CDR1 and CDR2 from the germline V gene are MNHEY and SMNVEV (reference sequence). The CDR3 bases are TGTGCCAGCGGTTTACAGGGCAACGTAGAAGGCTACACCTTC. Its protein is CASGLQGNVEGYTF.